This T cell receptor beta chain came from a study of cytomegalovirus exposure and HLA in healthy donors (dated by TCRdb to 2015 to 2018). A note on the overall study: A later analysis indicated that the 95 to 150 validation repertoires were generated on the platform also employed for the 670 or so repertoires of the first cohort. The study was designed to test whether signatures of past pathogen exposure could be identified by cataloging public T cell receptors. In addition to the first cohort of about 650 subjects, a separate validation cohort of 100 to 150 different subjects was used. High-throughput TCR immunosequencing, statistical association of individual TCRs with disease status, and machine learning were combined to predict cytomegalovirus infection status. What the authors observed across the whole study: The validation cohort had no HLA typing available for a later analysis, so co-occurrence within that cohort was assessed over all 130 or so repertoires. A total of around 150 TCR beta chains were listed by the study as associated with cytomegalovirus. Most TCR sequences were observed very rarely across donors, whereas some public TCRs were present in many individuals. In a later analysis, TCRs clustered in the first cohort were found to also tend to co-occur in the roughly 130 validation repertoires, with 90% to 95% of cluster scores above 0. Cytomegalovirus status was reported to be diagnosed by the classifier with high specificity and sensitivity in both the original and validation cohorts. In vitro tests confirmed that a few of the cytomegalovirus-associated TCR beta chains recognize cytomegalovirus antigens. The authors suggested that the approach could potentially be generalized to other disease states and immunological phenotypes.

Trimming takes 6 bases off V and 3 bases off J; junction bases not matched to a gene: 9. The CDR3 numbers 16 residues from cysteine through phenylalanine. The retained sequence is limited to the CDR3, 48 bases, with the frame set at the first base. Reading the germline V gene gives CDR1 SGHAT and CDR2 FQNNGV. Comment on this clone: Its antigen specificity is not known. There are no base qualities to consult, and no much larger clone falls within one base.

The donors belonged to the validation cohort of approximately 130 subjects, which was separate from the 666-subject first cohort. The receptor library was made with the immunoSEQ multiplex PCR assay. As for the authors' bioinformatics: A statistical classification framework was built to diagnose cytomegalovirus status from the catalog of TCR beta chain sequences. TCRdb holds this immuneACCESS table with in-frame rearrangements only. Some clones are missing; in checked studies, unresolved V genes explain under half, and the rest has no known cause. V and J calls and clone size come straight from that table; D and trimming were deduced from the DNA. In all, the sample holds some 83,000 clones, and approximately 94% of those were seen once. The top ten hold 2.5% to 3.5% of the sample.

The chain is made from TRBV11-2 and TRBJ2-3; 10 bases in between match TRBD2. Sequenced material: PBMCs. The receptor was derived from a young woman in good health and CMV-seropositive. Here is the DNA: TGTGCCAGCAGTGGTATAGCAGCGGGAGGGACAGATACGCAGTATTTT. It encodes CASSGIAAGGTDTQYF.